One and the same sample provided the 10 T cell receptor beta chains below, sequenced in a study of patients and donors after allogeneic stem cell transplantation. TCRdb recomputed calls from the RT-PCR reads with MiXCR, one row per CDR3 protein. The sample includes a few hundred thousand distinct CDR3 sequences, around 40% seen only once; the top ten take roughly 11%. The sample was blood, either unsorted or a sorted T cell fraction (not recorded which). The receptors stem from a human donor who was either an allogeneic HSCT recipient or a stem cell or donor lymphocyte infusion donor (not recorded which). It is not recorded whose cells these are; they may come from a transplant donor.

The chain joins TRBV30 to TRBJ2-3; no clear D gene. This CDR3 spans 14 amino acids. The ends were cut back, 0 bases at V and 2 bases at J, with 9 bases in the middle. The germline V gene encodes CDR1 GTSNPN and CDR2 SVGIG (reference sequence). CDR3 DNA sequence: TGTGCCTGGAGTGTTCTGTTGAACACAGATACGCAGTATTTT. Amino acids: CAWSVLLNTDTQYF.

The chain couples TRBV6-2 or TRBV6-3 to TRBJ1-1; no definite D call. Germline lookup yields CDR1 MNHEY and CDR2 SVGEGT. V was trimmed by 2 bases and J by 0 bases, leaving 7 bases between them. This CDR3 region has 14 residues. CDR3 bases: TGTGCCAGCAGTTACAGTGTATTGAACACTGAAGCTTTCTTT. Amino acid sequence: CASSYSVLNTEAFF.

V gene TRBV29-1 combines with J gene TRBJ2-7, with 8 bases fitting TRBD1. Germline lookup yields CDR1 SQVTM and CDR2 ANQGSEA. The length of the CDR3 is 11 residues. Trimming at V came to 7 bases and at J to 3 bases, leaving 2 bases not matched to a gene. This chain's CDR3 is CSAGQGYEQYF. Written as DNA, the CDR3 is TGCAGCGCCGGACAGGGCTACGAGCAGTACTTC.

This clonotype was seen more than once but under ten times. V usage is TRBV6-6 and J usage is TRBJ1-2, with unresolved D. Trimming pared 0 bases from V and 5 bases from J, leaving 7 bases between. The CDR3 covers 13 residues. Germline CDR1 and CDR2: MNHNY and SVGAGI (reference sequence). The CDR3: CASSYSSAYGYTF. The CDR3 DNA is TGTGCCAGCAGTTACTCCTCTGCTTATGGCTACACCTTC.

This chain uses TRBV29-1 with TRBJ2-7; 7 bases line up with TRBD1. The CDR3 is 12 amino acids. Germline V gene data show CDR1 as SQVTM and CDR2 as ANQGSEA. V was pared by 6 bases and J by 5 bases, with 7 bases of the junction left unmatched. The CDR3 loop reads CSVETGYNEQYF. DNA for the CDR3: TGCAGCGTGGAGACAGGGTACAACGAGCAGTACTTC.

In its sample, this clonotype was seen a few times. The V gene is TRBV4-1, the J gene TRBJ1-5; weak D call: TRBD1 (5 bases). Germline values: CDR1 MGHRA, CDR2 YSYEKL. The CDR3 runs 15 residues. V lost 2 bases to trimming and J lost 0 bases, with 8 bases between them. The CDR3, as DNA: TGCGCCAGCAGCCAACAGGGTTATAGCAATCAGCCCCAGCATTTT. Encoded protein: CASSQQGYSNQPQHF.

This chain connects TRBV14 to TRBJ1-4; TRBD1 matches at 8 bases. Trimming cost V 0 bases and J 8 bases; bases outside gene matches: 14. The CDR3 loop spans 18 amino acids. Germline CDR1 SGHDN, CDR2 FVKESK. The CDR3 is CASSQEQVQGERTEKLFF. As DNA, the CDR3 is TGTGCCAGCAGCCAAGAACAGGTACAGGGGGAGCGCACGGAAAAACTGTTTTTT.

This clonotype was seen a few times. V gene TRBV12-3 or TRBV12-4 combines with J gene TRBJ1-1; no reliable D call. The V end lost 1 base, the J end lost 6 bases, and 9 bases lay between the germline ends. CDR3 size: 13 residues. The CDR3 loop is CASSLGIGSEAFF. In DNA form, the CDR3 reads TGTGCCAGCAGTTTAGGTATCGGGTCTGAAGCTTTCTTT.

The rearrangement joins TRBV20-1 to TRBJ1-2, with TRBD1 as a possible D gene (5 bases). CDR1 is DFQATT and CDR2 is SNEGSKA in the germline V gene (reference sequence). V lost 7 bases and J lost 6, with 15 bases in between. The CDR3 length is 12 residues. The CDR3 DNA is TGCAGTGTCCCAGGGAGAGGGAATGGCTACACCTTC. This gives the protein CSVPGRGNGYTF.

The genes are TRBV12-3 or TRBV12-4 and TRBJ1-2; 8 nucleotides match TRBD1. The CDR3 totals 14 residues. Losses at the gene ends were 6 bases for V and 5 bases for J; bases not matched to a gene: 8. CDR3 sequence: CASRPQGARYGYTF. In nucleotides, the CDR3 is TGTGCCAGCAGGCCCCAGGGGGCTAGGTATGGCTACACCTTC.